This is a list of T cell receptor beta chains from one sample in a study of cytotoxic CD8 clonotypes in ibrutinib-treated CLL. Assay used: immunoSEQ multiplex PCR; TCRdb lists only in-frame clones, some missing. The table shows about 160,000 clones, with roughly 90% occurring only once. The sequenced sample was PBMCs, obtained at disease progression, from a patient treated with ibrutinib. The receptors stem from a human donor with chronic lymphocytic leukemia. Each CDR3 is given with its conserved first and last residue. Fields, in order: J gene, V gene, clone size, CDR3 length, D gene, CDR3 DNA, CDR3 protein. A D gene is named only where the DNA matches it firmly. Size tells how often a clone was seen (once, few, many) or the class of an expanded clone, and some rows leave it out.

TRBJ1-2 | TRBV9 | NA | 17 | TRBD1 | TGTGCCAGCAGCGTAGAGACAGGGGGCGCCTCAAACTATGGCTACACCTTC | CASSVETGGASNYGYTF
TRBJ1-2 | TRBV7-9 | NA | 14 | NA | TGTGCCAGCAGCGACGGGACACCTAACTATGGCTACACCTTC | CASSDGTPNYGYTF
TRBJ2-7 | TRBV5-6 | NA | 14 | TRBD1 | TGTGCCAGCAGCTTTGGGACAGGGTGGTACGAGCAGTACTTC | CASSFGTGWYEQYF
TRBJ2-3 | TRBV5-1 | NA | 15 | TRBD2 | TGCGCCAGCAGCTTGGAAGGACTAGCGGGAGATACGCAGTATTTT | CASSLEGLAGDTQYF
TRBJ2-1 | TRBV7-3 | NA | 13 | NA | TGTGCCAGCAGCACCCACCTAGGTGGTGAGCAGTTCTTC | CASSTHLGGEQFF
TRBJ2-7 | TRBV15 | NA | 15 | TRBD1 | TGTGCCACCAGCCCGGACAGGGGCGCAGCCTACGAGCAGTACTTC | CATSPDRGAAYEQYF
TRBJ2-2 | TRBV9 | NA | 16 | NA | TGTGCCAGCAGCGTAGGAGGTCAGGGGAACACCGGGGAGCTGTTTTTT | CASSVGGQGNTGELFF
TRBJ1-4 | TRBV29-1 | NA | 13 | NA | TGCAGCGTTGAACAGGGTGCTGGGGAAAAACTGTTTTTT | CSVEQGAGEKLFF
TRBJ2-1 | TRBV25-1 | NA | 14 | NA | TGTGCCAGCAGTGCCCTTGGCCTGGACAATGAGCAGTTCTTC | CASSALGLDNEQFF
TRBJ1-5 | TRBV27 | NA | 17 | NA | TGTGCCAGCAGTTTATATTATCTTGGCGGCAGCAATCAGCCCCAGCATTTT | CASSLYYLGGSNQPQHF
TRBJ2-5 | TRBV7-9 | NA | 14 | TRBD1 | TGTGCCAGCAGCAAGACAGGGGCTCAAGAGACCCAGTACTTC | CASSKTGAQETQYF
TRBJ2-7 | TRBV6-1 | NA | 15 | TRBD2 | TGTGCCAGCAGTGAAATGGGGGGGAGCTCCTACGAGCAGTACTTC | CASSEMGGSSYEQYF
TRBJ2-1 | TRBV28 | NA | 16 | TRBD2 | TGTGCCAGCACCTGGACTAGCGGATATAGCTACAATGAGCAGTTCTTC | CASTWTSGYSYNEQFF
TRBJ2-7 | TRBV9 | few | 18 | TRBD2 | TGTGCCAGCAGCGGCCAGGGACTAGCGGGAGGTTCGCCCTACGAGCAGTACTTC | CASSGQGLAGGSPYEQYF
TRBJ2-1 | TRBV11-3 | NA | 15 | TRBD1 | TGTGCCAGCAGCCTGCGGCCTACAGGGGGCGATGAGCAGTTCTTC | CASSLRPTGGDEQFF
TRBJ2-7 | TRBV7-9 | NA | 15 | NA | TGTGCCAGCAGCTTAGTGGGCCACAATATATACGAGCAGTACTTC | CASSLVGHNIYEQYF
TRBJ2-7 | TRBV18 | NA | 17 | TRBD2 | TGTGCCAGCTCACCCTGGGCTAGCGGGAGTCCCTCCTACGAGCAGTACTTC | CASSPWASGSPSYEQYF
TRBJ1-5 | TRBV4-2 | NA | 15 | NA | TGTGCCAGCAGCCAAGGGCCTCGCGAGGGTCAGCCCCAGCATTTT | CASSQGPREGQPQHF
TRBJ1-4 | TRBV2 | NA | 12 | NA | TGTGCCAGTAACCCGGGAGGCGAAAAACTGTTTTTT | CASNPGGEKLFF
TRBJ1-3 | TRBV19 | NA | 15 | TRBD1 | TGTGCCAGTAGTCCTCTTACAGGGGAAGGAAACACCATATATTTT | CASSPLTGEGNTIYF
TRBJ1-5 | TRBV19 | few | 16 | TRBD1 | TGTGCCAGTAGTACCTTACAGGGGGCAATGAATCAGCCCCAGCATTTT | CASSTLQGAMNQPQHF
TRBJ2-1 | TRBV7-7 | NA | 13 | TRBD1 | TGTGCCAGCAGCTGGGGGACAGACAATGAGCAGTTCTTC | CASSWGTDNEQFF
TRBJ2-7 | TRBV4-1 | NA | 18 | TRBD2 | TGCGCCAGCAGCCAAGAAACAGCCCGGACTAGCGGGAGCTACGAGCAGTACTTC | CASSQETARTSGSYEQYF
TRBJ1-5 | TRBV18 | NA | 17 | NA | TGTGCCAGCTCACCACAATCCCAAGGGGGTAGCAATCAGCCCCAGCATTTT | CASSPQSQGGSNQPQHF
TRBJ1-2 | TRBV7-2 | NA | 12 | NA | TGTGCCAGCAGCTCCCTCACGGGGGGCTACACCTTC | CASSSLTGGYTF
TRBJ1-1 | TRBV7-9 | NA | 14 | NA | TGTGCCAGCAGCTTAGGATACAGGAACACTGAAGCTTTCTTT | CASSLGYRNTEAFF
TRBJ2-7 | TRBV29-1 | NA | 16 | TRBD1 | TGCAGCGTGAGCGCAAGAAAGACAGGGCCAGCCTACGAGCAGTACTTC | CSVSARKTGPAYEQYF
TRBJ1-2 | TRBV7-3 | NA | 14 | TRBD1 | TGTGCCAGCAGCCCTGGGGCAGGGGGTCCCGGCTACACCTTC | CASSPGAGGPGYTF
TRBJ1-2 | TRBV6-4 | NA | 16 | NA | TGTGCAGCAGTATTGGACACTCACACGGAAACCTATGGCTACACCTTC | CAAVLDTHTETYGYTF
TRBJ2-1 | TRBV4-1 | NA | 14 | TRBD2 | TGCGCCAGCAGCGCTAGCGGGAGGGCCATTGAGCAGTTCTTC | CASSASGRAIEQFF
TRBJ1-1 | TRBV28 | NA | 18 | NA | TGTGCCAGCGTCCGAGGGCTAAGACGGGGGATTATGAACACTGAAGCTTTCTTT | CASVRGLRRGIMNTEAFF
TRBJ1-2 | TRBV6-5 | NA | 13 | NA | TGTGCCAGCAGTCACACCGAATCTTATGGCTACACCTTC | CASSHTESYGYTF
TRBJ1-3 | TRBV14 | NA | 15 | NA | TGTGCCAGCAGCCAAGAAGGGGGTTGGGGAAACACCATATATTTT | CASSQEGGWGNTIYF
TRBJ2-2 | TRBV7-9 | NA | 15 | NA | TGTGCCAGCAGCGGGGGGATTAGGGCCTCCGGGGAGCTGTTTTTT | CASSGGIRASGELFF
TRBJ2-2 | TRBV6-1 | NA | 16 | NA | TGTGCCAGCAGTGACTTAGCGCAGGGGAACACCGGGGAGCTGTTTTTT | CASSDLAQGNTGELFF
TRBJ1-2 | TRBV6-5 | NA | 14 | NA | TGTGCCAGCAGTTACTCAGAAGGGATCTATGGCTACACCTTC | CASSYSEGIYGYTF
TRBJ1-1 | TRBV25-1 | once | 17 | TRBD1 | TGTGCCAGCAGTGGATCCGGGACAGGGTGGGGGAACACTGAAGCTTTCTTT | CASSGSGTGWGNTEAFF
TRBJ2-1 | TRBV30 | NA | 15 | TRBD2 | TGTGCCTGGAGTCGACTAGCGGGAGTCTACAATGAGCAGTTCTTC | CAWSRLAGVYNEQFF
TRBJ2-2 | TRBV2 | NA | 15 | TRBD1 | TGTGCCAGCAGTGAAGGACAGGGTCTGGCCGGGGAGCTGTTTTTT | CASSEGQGLAGELFF
TRBJ2-6 | TRBV6-4 | NA | 15 | NA | TGTGCCAGCAGTGACTCAGGCTCTGGGGCCAACGTCCTGACTTTC | CASSDSGSGANVLTF
TRBJ2-2 | TRBV4-3 | few | 17 | TRBD1 | TGCGCCAGCAGCCGGAGAGGGGACAGTGCGAACACCGGGGAGCTGTTTTTT | CASSRRGDSANTGELFF
TRBJ1-5 | TRBV19 | once | 14 | NA | TGTGCCAGTAGTAAACATGGCAGCAATCAGCCCCAGCATTTT | CASSKHGSNQPQHF
TRBJ1-1 | TRBV28 | NA | 15 | NA | TGTGCCAGCAGACCTCATTTGAGATATGACACTGAAGCTTTCTTT | CASRPHLRYDTEAFF
TRBJ1-1 | TRBV28 | once | 12 | NA | TGTGCCAGCAGTAAGACGGCTAACGAAGCTTTCTTT | CASSKTANEAFF
TRBJ2-1 | TRBV10-2 | NA | 14 | NA | TGCGCCGGGTCAGGGATCGAAGTAGGGGGTGAGCAGTTCTTC | CAGSGIEVGGEQFF
TRBJ1-1 | TRBV11-3 | NA | 13 | NA | TGTGCCAGCAGCTCCCGTGGGGGGTCTGAAGCTTTCTTT | CASSSRGGSEAFF
TRBJ2-7 | TRBV6-5 | few | 15 | NA | TGTGCCAGCAGCCGCGGAGGGCCTGTGTCCTACGAGCAGTACTTC | CASSRGGPVSYEQYF
TRBJ2-7 | TRBV5-1 | few | 19 | TRBD1 | TGCGCCAGCAGCAGAGGGACAGGGAGGATGGGAGGGGCCCCCACGGAGCAGTACTTC | CASSRGTGRMGGAPTEQYF
TRBJ1-1 | TRBV5-6 | NA | 12 | NA | TGTGCCAGCAGCTCGGCAAGGTGGGAAGCTTTCTTT | CASSSARWEAFF
TRBJ2-7 | TRBV20-1 | NA | 11 | NA | TGCAGTGCTTCCCACCGGGGAGAGCAGTACTTC | CSASHRGEQYF
TRBJ2-6 | TRBV7-3 | NA | 15 | NA | TGTGCCAGCAGCGTCGATAGGGCTGGGGCCAACGTCCTGACTTTC | CASSVDRAGANVLTF
TRBJ2-1 | TRBV11-2 | NA | 16 | NA | TGTGCCAGCAGCTTAGATTACAGGGTCGTATCCAATGAGCAGTTCTTC | CASSLDYRVVSNEQFF
TRBJ2-5 | TRBV2 | NA | 15 | TRBD1 | TGTGCCAGCGAATCCCAGGGGGCAGGGCAAGAGACCCAGTACTTC | CASESQGAGQETQYF
TRBJ2-4 | TRBV7-2 | NA | 13 | NA | TGTGCCCGAGCCCCCCTAGCCAAAAACATTCAGTACTTC | CARAPLAKNIQYF
TRBJ2-5 | TRBV27 | NA | 15 | NA | TGTGCCAGCGCCCCGGACAGAGTAAACCAAGAGACCCAGTACTTC | CASAPDRVNQETQYF
TRBJ2-3 | TRBV7-9 | NA | 15 | TRBD2 | TGTGCCAGCAGCTTTCTAGCGGGAGTGATAGATACGCAGTATTTT | CASSFLAGVIDTQYF
TRBJ1-1 | TRBV14 | NA | 16 | NA | TGTGCCAGCAGCCAAGTTGGGGGCCTGATGAACACTGAAGCTTTCTTT | CASSQVGGLMNTEAFF
TRBJ1-2 | TRBV5-1 | NA | 14 | NA | TGCGCCAGCAGCTCGGGACCTGAGGGCTATGGCTACACCTTC | CASSSGPEGYGYTF
TRBJ1-1 | TRBV28 | NA | 15 | NA | TGTGCCAGCAGTTACCCATTTTACGGGAACACTGAAGCTTTCTTT | CASSYPFYGNTEAFF